This T cell receptor (beta chain) was identified in a study of control samples from healthy donors and cancer patients. Produced via immunoSEQ multiplex PCR; TCRdb's table is partial and in-frame only. The top ten clones hold 14% of a sample with about 160,000 clones, about 95% of them seen once. The V and J ends lost 4 bases and 3 bases, in that order; junction bases with no gene match: 7. There are 16 residues in the CDR3. Germline assignment: CDR1 MGHRA and CDR2 YSYEKL. The specimen sequenced was PBMCs. J is TRBJ1-4 and V is TRBV4-1; TRBD1 matches 8 bases. The TCR was taken from a man in his sixties with colorectal cancer. CDR3 DNA: TGCGCCAGCAGCCGTACGACAGGGGCGGCTAATGAAAAACTGTTTTTT. It translates to CASSRTTGAANEKLFF.